Presented here are 28 T cell receptor beta chains from one specimen sequenced in a study of regulatory T cells in long-lasting Graves disease. The time point is: newly diagnosed GD, antithyroid drugs for less than 3 months. The authors made the TCR library using RNA they extracted from PBMCs. The authors built TCR beta libraries using iRepertoire HTBI primers and Arm-PCR of CDR3 regions. TCRdb re-called the multiplex PCR reads with MiXCR, one entry per CDR3 protein. The data contain hundreds of thousands of distinct CDR3 sequences, 16% of them singletons. This sample was shared with a second study, whose subject was T cells in Graves' hyperthyroidism and ophthalmopathy.

The sample was peripheral blood mononuclear cells (PBMCs), taken at new diagnosis, from a patient treated with antithyroid drugs. The receptors here all came from a woman under 40 with Graves disease.

There are many counts of this clonotype. The chain couples TRBV28 to TRBJ2-1; D remains ambiguous. The germline CDR1 and CDR2 sequences are MDHEN and SYDVKM. The CDR3 has 13 residues. The ends were cut back, 10 bases at V and 2 bases at J, with 12 bases in the middle. CDR3 amino acids: CAIKSTPYNEQFF. Here the CDR3 DNA reads TGTGCCATAAAGTCTACTCCCTACAATGAGCAGTTCTTC.

This chain joins TRBV6-1 and TRBJ2-1; 7 bases fit TRBD2. The V segment lost 6 bases and the J segment 2 bases; nucleotides outside the gene matches: 7. This CDR3 is built from 15 residues. Germline CDR1 is MNHNS and CDR2 is SASEGT. The CDR3 sequence is CASSPSGGTYNEQFF. The CDR3 DNA is TGTGCCAGCAGCCCTAGCGGCGGAACCTACAATGAGCAGTTCTTC.

This chain links TRBV6-9 with TRBJ2-2; possibly TRBD1 for D (6 bases). Germline V gene lookup returns CDR1 MNHGY and CDR2 SVAAGI. The CDR3 consists of 14 residues. V dropped 3 bases and J dropped 6 bases, with 11 bases sitting between them. The CDR3 DNA reads TGTGCCAGCAGTTACGAGGGGGAGCCCGGGGAGCTGTTTTTT. It is translated as CASSYEGEPGELFF.

This clonotype was found many times. V and J are TRBV2 and TRBJ2-3, with TRBD1 matching over 10 bases. V was clipped by 6 bases and J by 4 bases; unmatched bases: 7. CDR3 size: 15 residues. Germline V gene data show CDR1 as SNHLY and CDR2 as FYNNEI. The CDR3 bases are TGTGCCAGCAGGACCGACAGGGGGCGACCAGATACGCAGTATTTT. Translating gives CASRTDRGRPDTQYF.

The rearrangement links TRBV4-2 to TRBJ2-7; 9 bases fit TRBD2. V shed 0 bases and J 3 bases; nucleotides not matched to a gene: 6. This CDR3 comprises 16 residues. The germline gives CDR1 LGHNA, CDR2 YNFKEQ. The CDR3 DNA is TGTGCCAGCAGCCAAGATGGTCTAGCGGGGTACTACGAGCAGTACTTC. It specifies CASSQDGLAGYYEQYF.

This clonotype was recorded many times. This sequence joins TRBV12-3 or TRBV12-4 and TRBJ2-2, with unresolved D. Trimming cost V 7 bases and J 5 bases, with 11 bases left between them. The CDR3 extends over 13 amino acids. CDR3 region: CASKGTWTGELFF. For the CDR3, the DNA is TGTGCCAGCAAAGGAACATGGACCGGGGAGCTGTTTTTT.

V usage is TRBV5-1 and J usage is TRBJ2-5; D gene uncertain. The CDR3 has 13 amino acids. Trimming removed 1 base at V and 4 bases at J, with 8 bases between. Germline loops: CDR1 SGHRS, CDR2 YFSETQ. CDR3 coding DNA: TGCGCCAGCAGCTTGAATATAGCAGAGACCCAGTACTTC. Its translation: CASSLNIAETQYF.

This clonotype was seen repeatedly, ten times or more. The chain employs TRBV6-1 and TRBJ1-5, with a weak D call TRBD1 (5 bases). The germline V gene encodes CDR1 MNHNS and CDR2 SASEGT. The CDR3 contains 13 residues. Trimming took off 6 bases at V and 3 bases at J, with 9 bases between the two ends. DNA of the CDR3: TGTGCCAGCAGGGCGGGGGTCAATCAGCCCCAGCATTTT. It translates to CASRAGVNQPQHF.

With respect to this clonotype: Given a far larger clone just one base away, this is likely a sequencing read error. V gene TRBV2 combines with J gene TRBJ1-5, with D possibly being TRBD1 (6 bases). This CDR3 contains 13 residues. CDR1 SNHLY and CDR2 FYNNEI come from the germline V gene. Trimming cost V 7 bases and J 3 bases, with 10 bases left between them. CDR3 bases: TGTGCCAGCAATTACAGGGACAATCAGCCCCAGCATTTT. Translated, it gives CASNYRDNQPQHF.

V gene TRBV3-1 combines with J gene TRBJ2-3; D gene unclear. Gene TRBJ2-7 matches the end of the DNA better, so the J call may be wrong. CDR1 and CDR2 (germline): LGHDT, YNNKEL (reference sequence). The CDR3 consists of 12 residues. The DNA for the CDR3 is TGTGCCAGCAGCCAGTTAAAAGGCGAGCAGTACTTC. Its translation: CASSQLKGEQYF.

Ten or more counts support this clonotype. The rearrangement links TRBV29-1 to TRBJ2-7, with no clear D. Germline-derived CDR1 and CDR2 are SQVTM and ANQGSEA. This CDR3 contains 12 residues. Trimming took 4 bases from V and 6 from J, leaving 13 bases between them. As DNA, the CDR3 is TGCAGCGTTGGGGTAGCCGAAAGCGAGCAGTACTTC. Translated, it gives CSVGVAESEQYF.

This clonotype was seen repeatedly, ten times or more. J is TRBJ2-2 and V is TRBV2; 8 bases map to TRBD1. The germline CDR1 and CDR2 sequences are SNHLY and FYNNEI. The CDR3 is 15 amino acids. The ends lost 9 bases at V and 5 bases at J; junction bases unmatched: 11. DNA for the CDR3: TGTGCCAGTACCACCCAGGGGGCGCAAACCGGGGAGCTGTTTTTT. Its translation is CASTTQGAQTGELFF. Full variable domain (missing parts from reference TRBV2 and TRBJ2-2): EPEVTQTPSHQVTQMGQEVILRCVPISNHLYFYWYRQILGQKVEFLVSFYNNEISEKSEIFDDQFSVERPDGSNFTLKIRSTKLEDSAMYFCASTTQGAQTGELFFGEGSRLTVL.

This clonotype has ten or more counts. The J gene is TRBJ1-1, the V gene TRBV5-6; D gene uncertain. CDR3 size: 18 residues. With 0 bases removed from V and 0 bases from J, the gap between germline ends came to 18 bases. Germline V gene data show CDR1 as SGHDT and CDR2 as YYEEEE. This chain's CDR3 is CASSLVGNRGWMNTEAFF. The CDR3, as DNA: TGTGCCAGCAGCTTGGTCGGCAACCGCGGGTGGATGAACACTGAAGCTTTCTTT.

CDR3 nucleotides: TGTGCCAGCAGCCCAGGCGTGGGCACCGGGGAGCTGTTTTTT. It specifies CASSPGVGTGELFF. The V and J genes are TRBV7-6 and TRBJ2-2; D is unclear. There are 14 residues in the CDR3. Germline V gene data show CDR1 as SGHVS and CDR2 as FNYEAQ. Between the trimmed V and J ends, which lost 5 bases and 4 bases, there was a span of 11 bases.

In regard to this clonotype: A single base is all that separates this from a far larger clone, so a read error is likely. The J gene is TRBJ1-1, the V gene TRBV2; D uncertain. V was shortened by 4 bases and J by 5 bases, with 20 bases between the two germline ends. CDR3 length: 16 amino acids. Germline lookup yields CDR1 SNHLY and CDR2 FYNNEI. For the CDR3, the DNA is TGTGCCAGCAGTGGAGCTTGGCGACCTCCCACGACTGAAGCTTTCTTT. It is translated as CASSGAWRPPTTEAFF.

This clonotype was picked up a small number of times. CDR3 protein: CASSLSLGTQETQYF. The CDR3 DNA reads TGCGCCAGCAGCTTGTCGTTAGGAACTCAAGAGACCCAGTACTTC. J is TRBJ2-1 and V is TRBV5-1; D not certain. The J call may be faulty, since TRBJ2-5 better matches the DNA end. Germline CDR1 reads SGHRS; CDR2 reads YFSETQ. This CDR3 is built from 15 residues.

This clonotype was picked up a small number of times. This could be a read error, since a much larger clone is one nucleotide away. The rearrangement links TRBV6-1 to TRBJ2-7, with 7 bases aligning to TRBD2. The germline V gene has CDR1 MNHNS and CDR2 SASEGT. The CDR3 spans 15 residues. V shed 6 bases, J shed 0 bases, and the junction held 8 bases outside the gene matches. The CDR3 loop is CASSRASGGSYEQYF. The CDR3 nucleotides are TGTGCCAGCAGCAGGGCTAGCGGCGGCTCCTACGAGCAGTACTTC.

In its sample, this clonotype was seen a few times. V usage is TRBV11-2 and J usage is TRBJ2-2, with 9 bases aligning to TRBD2. CDR3 length equals 14 residues. Germline assignment: CDR1 SGHAT and CDR2 FQNNGV. V lost 5 bases and J lost 7; bases outside the gene matches: 5. In DNA form, the CDR3 reads TGTGCCAGCAGCCCTAGCGGGAAGGGCGGGGAGCTGTTTTTT. As protein: CASSPSGKGGELFF.

This clonotype was detected a few times. The rearrangement uses TRBV19 and TRBJ2-7; 12 positions agree with TRBD1. Trimming removed 4 bases from V and 1 base from J; junction bases left unmatched: 8. The CDR3 runs 17 residues. From germline, CDR1 is LNHDA and CDR2 SQIVND (reference sequence). CDR3 coding DNA: TGTGCCAGTAGTAATTCCGGGACAGGGGGCCGTTCCTACGAGCAGTACTTC. Translated: CASSNSGTGGRSYEQYF. The complete variable domain, with remaining parts taken from reference TRBV19 and TRBJ2-7, reads DGGITQSPKYLFRKEGQNVTLSCEQNLNHDAMYWYRQDPGQGLRLIYYSQIVNDFQKGDIAEGYSVSREKKESFPLTVTSAQKNPTAFYLCASSNSGTGGRSYEQYFGPGTRLTVT.

This sequence joins TRBV7-9 and TRBJ1-4, with no clear D. V was shortened by 7 bases and J by 8 bases, with 14 bases between the two germline ends. CDR1 is SEHNR, CDR2 FQNEAQ, per germline (reference sequence). This CDR3 is 13 amino acids long. Written as DNA, the CDR3 is TGTGCCAGCACCCCAACTAGCCTGGAAAAACTGTTTTTT. It translates to CASTPTSLEKLFF.

The chain employs TRBV19 and TRBJ1-2; D is perhaps TRBD1 (5 bases). The ends were cut back, 3 bases at V and 2 bases at J, with 13 bases in the middle. This CDR3 contains 15 residues. The germline V gene has CDR1 LNHDA and CDR2 SQIVND (reference sequence). This CDR3 reads CASSIKQGDNYGYTF. DNA of the CDR3: TGTGCCAGTAGTATCAAGCAGGGTGACAACTATGGCTACACCTTC.

This clonotype was seen at least ten times. The rearrangement uses TRBV6-1 and TRBJ1-1; D is perhaps TRBD1 (5 bases). CDR1 and CDR2 from the germline V gene are MNHNS and SASEGT. The CDR3 totals 16 residues. Trimming cost V 4 bases and J 8 bases, with 23 bases left between them. For the CDR3, the DNA is TGTGCCAGCAGTGCCCGCCCCGGGGGGGTTCAGCTGGAAGCTTTCTTT. Its protein product is CASSARPGGVQLEAFF.

Comment on this clonotype: A single base separates this from a much larger clone, so it may be a read error. The genes are TRBV7-9 and TRBJ2-3, with TRBD2 identical over 12 bases. CDR3 length equals 17 residues. V dropped 2 bases and J dropped 4; count of bases not matched to a gene: 7. CDR1 is SEHNR, CDR2 FQNEAQ, per germline (reference sequence). Here the CDR3 reads CASSLTGASGRADTQYF. The DNA for the CDR3 is TGTGCCAGCAGCTTAACGGGGGCTAGCGGGAGGGCAGATACGCAGTATTTT.

This chain connects TRBV12-3 or TRBV12-4 to TRBJ2-7, with a weak D call TRBD1 (6 bases). This CDR3 comprises 14 residues. V was trimmed by 5 bases and J by 3 bases, leaving 14 bases between them. CDR3 sequence reads: CASSMGAENYEQYF. CDR3 DNA: TGTGCCAGCAGTATGGGGGCGGAGAACTACGAGCAGTACTTC.

This clonotype came up many times. V is TRBV7-9 and J is TRBJ2-1; possibly TRBD2 for D (6 bases). There are 14 residues in the CDR3. Germline CDR1 SEHNR, CDR2 FQNEAQ (reference sequence). V lost 5 bases, J lost 2 bases, and 10 bases lay in between. Here the CDR3 DNA reads TGTGCCAGCAGCCTCGGGACTCCCTACAATGAGCAGTTCTTC. This translates into CASSLGTPYNEQFF.

About this clonotype: Given a much more abundant clone one base away, this may be a read error. The chain couples TRBV7-7 to TRBJ2-5; no definite D call. CDR1 and CDR2 (germline): SSHAT, FNYEAQ (reference sequence). This CDR3 region has 15 residues. The CDR3 spells CAGSTAQLAQETQYF. The CDR3 coding sequence is TGTGCTGGCAGCACCGCTCAATTAGCCCAAGAGACCCAGTACTTC.

At least ten counts were recorded for this clonotype. V and J are TRBV6-2 or TRBV6-3 and TRBJ1-4; no clear D. Germline V gene sequence: CDR1 MNHEY, CDR2 SVGEGT. The CDR3 sequence is 14 residues long. Trimming cost V 8 bases and J 4 bases, with 14 bases left between them. CDR3 sequence reads: CASSMTGNNEKLFF. DNA for the CDR3: TGTGCCAGCTCGATGACCGGTAATAATGAAAAACTGTTTTTT.

The chain joins TRBV30 to TRBJ2-1, with D possibly TRBD2 on 5 matching bases. The germline gives CDR1 GTSNPN, CDR2 SVGIG (reference sequence). The CDR3 length is 11 residues. V was cut by 4 bases and J by 15 bases, with 16 bases left in between. CDR3: CAWIRGLKWFF. The CDR3 nucleotides read TGTGCCTGGATCCGCGGGCTGAAATGGTTCTTC.